This TCR beta chain comes out of a study of cytomegalovirus exposure and HLA in healthy donors (dated by TCRdb to the late 2010s). Looking at the study overall: An earlier analysis of roughly 610 of the donors reported approximately 300 Gb of sequence data and some 110 million unique TCR beta sequences obtained from about 179 million T cells. Using immunosequencing, the study profiled T cell repertoires from about 610 subjects and related those repertoires to cytomegalovirus serostatus. The number of donors typed differed by locus, with about 629-630 for A, B, C, DRB1 and DQB1, around 500 for DQA1, 600 to 610 for DPA1, and about 450 for DPB1. Class I and class II HLA loci were covered by the typing at four-digit resolution. Rather than using new phenotypic data, the later analysis identified candidate immune exposures from TCR beta sequences and from how often those sequences occurred across donors. A later genetic analysis took genome-wide SNP genotypes for about three fifths of the 666 donors and used that subset as a discovery cohort. Across about 380 genotyped donors of the cohort, an average of approximately 240,000 unique TCR beta nucleotide sequences per donor were sequenced, and 15% to 20% of those sequences were non-productive. High-throughput TCR immunosequencing, statistical association of individual TCRs with disease status, and machine learning were combined to predict cytomegalovirus infection status. An early release that covered several hundred HLA-typed donors contained about 290 gigabases of sequencing data and around 80 million unique TCR sequences. Donor age, sex, ethnicity and CMV serostatus were collected together with the repertoire data. About five DR-DQ haplotypes were treated as single units for association and clustering because of strong linkage in the cohort. In an earlier analysis of 500 to 650 of the donors, high-throughput TCR beta sequencing was used to judge whether each TCR beta V gene segment behaved as functional or pseudogenic. In a later analysis, previously published TCR beta repertoires from roughly 710 donors were re-analyzed and high-resolution HLA genotyping was added so that TCR occurrence patterns could be studied. A separate validation cohort of approximately 130 different subjects was used in addition to the roughly 670-subject first cohort. The aim of the study was to test whether cataloging public T cell receptors could identify signatures of past pathogen exposure. Among the roughly 400 genotyped donors, 75% to 90% belonged to the genetic ancestry cluster associated with self-reported Caucasian donors. All discovery cohort repertoires had been generated on a single sequencing platform. General study outcomes and caveats: Across donors, most TCR sequences were observed very rarely, whereas some public TCRs were present in many individuals. According to a later analysis, parvovirus B19, influenza, CMV and Epstein-Barr virus appeared linked to several top co-occurrence clusters. Correlated functional status among segregating V segments might reflect linkage disequilibrium, but an unknown experimental factor could not be ruled out. Assigning TCR associations to individual alleles was difficult when HLA alleles, especially DR and DQ, strongly co-occurred. Because HLA typing was unavailable for some donors at each locus, only the typed subset was used in association tests. The classifier was reported to diagnose cytomegalovirus status with high specificity and sensitivity in both the original cohort and the validation cohort. Around 16 rarely observed V segments, including chromosome 9 orphons, were excluded from the earlier analysis of approximately 600 of the donors because counts were too low. In a later analysis, most CMV-associated TCR beta chains were found to appear HLA-restricted, with HLA associations seemingly driven largely by CMV exposure. In a later genetic analysis, a missense DCLRE1C variant was associated with V-gene and J-gene trimming of TCR beta chains, and the association was replicated in an independent cohort. In vitro tests confirmed that three of the cytomegalovirus-associated TCR beta chains recognize cytomegalovirus antigens. Broadly in line with IMGT annotations, most TCR beta V segments showed up in productive rearrangements about 90% or about 30% of the time in an earlier analysis of several hundred of the donors. The cohort was sequenced for TCR beta chains only, and without alpha or paired-chain data the features that could be detected were limited. In a later analysis, 16,951 TCR beta sequences were associated with specific HLA alleles at a false discovery rate of 0.05. In a later analysis, HLA-associated TCR beta chains were found to be more clonally expanded and to have lower generation probabilities than equally common non-associated chains. A later analysis found that TCR association rates varied across HLA loci, with DRB1 alleles showing the most associated TCRs and HLA-C alleles the fewest. Immune exposure information for the cohort was limited to CMV serostatus. The sequencing pipeline was judged likely to have produced a cluster of highly shared sequence variants as a technical artifact. A further reported finding was that TCR beta sequences accurately predicted the HLA-A and HLA-B alleles for most subjects in the first cohort. Because the 87-base-pair reads could not distinguish some IMGT-functional V segments, including TRBV6-2 and TRBV6-3, those segments were excluded. The authors suggested that the approach could potentially be generalized to other disease states and immunological phenotypes. A later genetic analysis reported fewer N-insertions in productive TCRs among donors in an Asian-associated ancestry cluster than the approximately 670-donor mean. The study gave a list of 150 to 200 TCR beta chains associated with cytomegalovirus. Roughly uniform sequencing depth across donors was assumed in presence/absence analyses, although this assumption may not hold.

Receptor libraries were prepared by the immunoSEQ multiplex PCR assay. The multiplex PCR relied on a mix of 60 forward primers for TCR Vbeta segments and 13 reverse primers for TCR Jbeta segments. The CDR3 region of rearranged TCR beta genes was amplified from genomic DNA with a multiplex PCR assay. The Illumina HiSeq System was used to sequence the amplified TCR beta libraries as 87-base-pair reads. The paper's processing steps were these. Across the roughly 700 repertoires, a later analysis counted 80 million or so unique TCR beta chains, 9.5 million to 13 million of which were shared by at least two donors. Raw reads were error-corrected and collapsed into unique sequences by a nearest-neighbor algorithm in which closely related sequences were merged to remove PCR and sequencing errors. V, D and J gene segments were assigned by aligning CDR3 sequences to IMGT reference sequences. Each retained sequence needed at least a six-nucleotide match to both a V gene segment and a J gene segment. Rearrangements were called productive when the CDR3 lacked stop codons and stayed in frame with V and J; all others were non-productive. CDR3 was defined by IMGT convention, running from the second conserved V-encoded cysteine to the conserved J-encoded phenylalanine. The earlier analysis of about 610 of the donors excluded any sequence lacking an unambiguous match to a single V gene segment. An earlier analysis of a few hundred of the donors called V segments functional above 56.7% productive rearrangements and segregating when the between-donor standard deviation exceeded 5%. A statistical classification framework was built for diagnosing cytomegalovirus status from the catalog of TCR beta chain sequences. In a later analysis, V and J genes were assigned by comparing TCR nucleotide sequences against IMGT/GENE-DB human TR gene sequences. In a later analysis, CDR3 sequences and most-parsimonious VDJ recombination scenarios were assigned using the TCRdist pipeline. In a later analysis, each TCR beta chain was defined by its CDR3 amino acid sequence together with its V-gene family, and reads lacking a unique V-gene family were excluded. As a way to deal with suspected cross-contamination and a sequencing artifact, a later analysis dropped 592 nucleotide sequences that were highly shared and had low generation probability. A later analysis calculated a clonal expansion index for each public chain from normalized within-repertoire ranks of inferred template counts. Generation probabilities in a later analysis came from a VDJ recombination model fitted to out-of-frame rearrangements, and those results were checked against IGoR. Hypergeometric tests were used in a later analysis to score TCR-TCR, TCR-HLA and TCR-CMV co-occurrence, with a repertoire-size bias correction applied to the TCR pairs. False discovery rates were estimated in a later analysis by permuting HLA or CMV assignments 20 times. A later analysis grouped co-occurring TCRs with DBSCAN, adding TCRdist sequence similarity when clustering within HLA-allele-positive subsets. For co-occurrence clustering, repertoires with fewer than 30,000 or more than 120,000 public chains were excluded, along with roughly 5 repertoires with anomalous nucleotide sharing. Sourced from immuneACCESS, this table was stored by TCRdb with only in-frame sequences that have V and J called. A share of the clones is absent; for the studies checked, an unresolved V gene accounts for under half, and the remainder has no known explanation. The DNA was the basis for D and trimming; V, J and clone size are from that table. The sample's table lists a count of about 110,000 clones. The ten most abundant clones make up approximately 3.8% of the sample.

The cohort comprised approximately 700 healthy bone marrow donors. Cohort members were all nominally healthy when sampled, although unrecorded immune exposures were likely present. The donor tested CMV seronegative and was one of the 352 seronegative cohort members. Every donor gave a peripheral blood sample, and the peripheral blood mononuclear cells from that sample were used for TCR beta sequencing. Genomic DNA extraction from the blood cell samples was performed with the Qiagen DNeasy Blood Extraction Kit. As for this clone: The specificity of this receptor is unknown.

Germline trimming amounts to 6 bases on V and 8 bases on J, with 9 as the count of junction bases outside the gene matches. Counted from cysteine to phenylalanine, this CDR3 has 15 amino acids. Kept here is only the CDR3 DNA, which spans 45 bases and is read in frame from base 1. Via the germline V gene, CDR1 is MGHDK and CDR2 SYGVNS. Sample: PBMCs. The TCR sequence derives from a man aged 18 to 29 in good health and CMV-seronegative. The sequence links TRBV25-1 to TRBJ2-1, with TRBD1 identical over 11 junction bases. The CDR3 protein is CASSFGQGAFDEQFF. The sequenced DNA is TGTGCCAGCAGCTTCGGACAGGGGGCGTTTGATGAGCAGTTCTTC.